The entry below describes one T cell receptor (beta chain). Its matching antigen is unknown. This record comes from a study of shared clonotypes between healthy human individuals. The wider study: There were three CD4 naive, three CD4 memory, two CD8 naive and one CD8 memory plates per donor.

This CDR3 spans 14 amino acids. Germline V lookup: CDR1 SGHTA, CDR2 FQGNSA. V lost 1 base and J lost 4, with 7 bases in between. Findings and limits, study-wide: It was the few donors that limited the genetic and exposure-history diversity represented.

Sorted-subset replicate PCRs used 200 ng DNA, around 31,000 T cell genomes. Here immunoSEQ multiplex PCR was the method, and the copy in TCRdb shows in-frame clones only, minus some. The table shows approximately 2,000,000 clones, with 85% to 95% occurring only once. The sequence was obtained from a young man in good health. Some clones in this sample may be carry-over from other donors' samples. The sequenced sample consisted of naive CD4+ T cells from PBMCs. The subset was: CD45RA+ positively selected. V and J are TRBV7-2 and TRBJ1-4; D is unresolved. CDR3 bases: TGTGCCAGCAGCTTAGGGGCCCTTAATGAAAAACTGTTTTTT. This sequence encodes CASSLGALNEKLFF.